The rows below give T cell receptor beta chains drawn from one sample of a study of T-cell memory formation after mild COVID-19. TCRdb processed the 5' RACE reads anew with MiXCR; each CDR3 protein has one entry. The table lists over 10,000 distinct CDR3 sequences, 12% of them singletons, with 49% in the top ten. Sequencing input: PBMCs or a T cell subset sorted from them (not recorded which). The receptor set was obtained from an adult woman who had mild COVID-19 (a few samples of this study predate the infection). Cell type and time point are not known. The conserved cysteine and the conserved F or W are not part of the CDR3 here. Fields, in order: J gene, V gene, CDR3 protein.

J gene: TRBJ2-2; V gene: TRBV4-1; CDR3 protein: ASSPGPTGELF
J gene: TRBJ2-5; V gene: TRBV7-9; CDR3 protein: ASSLDHWDYGGVTQY
J gene: TRBJ2-3; V gene: TRBV5-1; CDR3 protein: ASSFEVSTDTQY
J gene: TRBJ2-7; V gene: TRBV28; CDR3 protein: ASSLRRPGYEQY
J gene: TRBJ1-1; V gene: TRBV19; CDR3 protein: ASRPVEVNTEAF
J gene: TRBJ2-3; V gene: TRBV7-6; CDR3 protein: ASSSSYLAGVADTQY
J gene: TRBJ2-7; V gene: TRBV4-1; CDR3 protein: ASSQGRGTYEQY
J gene: TRBJ2-7; V gene: TRBV5-1; CDR3 protein: ASSWDSSNEQY
J gene: TRBJ2-3; V gene: TRBV11-2; CDR3 protein: ASSLEIYGTSGRAQGTDTQY
J gene: TRBJ1-4; V gene: TRBV7-9; CDR3 protein: ASSFGGVEEKLF
J gene: TRBJ2-1; V gene: TRBV12-3/TRBV12-4; CDR3 protein: ASSYGTGGYNEQF
J gene: TRBJ2-7; V gene: TRBV7-8; CDR3 protein: ASSLADNSYEQY
J gene: TRBJ2-3; V gene: TRBV5-1; CDR3 protein: ASSLGYAQNTQY
J gene: TRBJ1-2; V gene: TRBV23-1; CDR3 protein: AAGGKF
J gene: TRBJ2-4; V gene: TRBV6-5; CDR3 protein: ASSYSLSRAKNIQY
J gene: TRBJ2-3; V gene: TRBV9; CDR3 protein: ASSVEEIASTDTQY
J gene: TRBJ2-7; V gene: TRBV10-3; CDR3 protein: AISEPGQGSYEQY
J gene: TRBJ2-3; V gene: TRBV12-3/TRBV12-4; CDR3 protein: ASSPWDTQY